This T cell receptor (beta chain) was captured in a study of human T cells and chemical hapten exposure. On the study more broadly: Largely, small differences in pooled library volume made per-sample TCR yields vary.

This clonotype was observed at least ten times. Time point specified: patch test 1, 2 weeks after DPC sensitization. Treatment given: therapeutic diphenylcyclopropenone sensitization with weekly scalp DPC. The authors extracted total RNA from unfractionated whole blood. The trim removed 6 bases at V and 5 bases at J, leaving 12 bases unmatched. The CDR3 loop spans 15 amino acids. Germline V lookup: CDR1 DFQATT, CDR2 SNEGSKA (reference sequence). MiXCR, run by TCRdb on the RACE reads, gives a single entry per CDR3 protein. In the table there are roughly 34,000 distinct CDR3 sequences, 5.5% to 7.5% of which are singletons.

This sequence joins TRBV20-1 and TRBJ2-1, with 8 bases lining up with TRBD2. The sequencing used whole blood, collected in connection with sensitization to the hapten diphenylcyclopropenone (DPC). The TCR comes from a woman aged 25 to 45 with alopecia areata. Some clones in this sample may be carry-over from other donors' samples. CDR3 in amino acids: CSADLGLGTHNEQFF. The CDR3 coding sequence is TGCAGTGCCGATTTGGGACTAGGGACCCACAATGAGCAGTTCTTC.